This is a list of T cell receptor beta chains from one sample in a study of cytomegalovirus exposure and HLA in healthy donors. Assay: immunoSEQ multiplex PCR; the TCRdb copy retains only in-frame clones and omits some. The sample shows around 200,000 clones, around nine tenths of them seen only once. Sequenced: PBMCs. These receptors were obtained from a woman in her 30s in good health and CMV-seronegative. CDR3s include the opening cysteine and the closing phenylalanine or tryptophan. Each record gives: J gene, D gene, V gene, clone size, CDR3 protein, CDR3 DNA. A D gene is named only where the DNA matches it firmly. Size tells how often a clone was seen (once, few, many) or the class of an expanded clone, and some rows leave it out.

j_gene: TRBJ2-7; d_gene: .; v_gene: TRBV4-2; abundance: .; CDR3aa: CASSQPGYEQYF; CDR3nt: TGTGCCAGCAGCCAACCCGGGTACGAGCAGTACTTC
j_gene: TRBJ2-1; d_gene: TRBD2; v_gene: TRBV27; abundance: .; CDR3aa: CASSSGLAGVYNEQFF; CDR3nt: TGTGCCAGCAGTTCCGGACTAGCGGGAGTGTATAATGAGCAGTTCTTC
j_gene: TRBJ1-1; d_gene: .; v_gene: TRBV13; abundance: .; CDR3aa: CASRYRSGDTEAFF; CDR3nt: TGTGCCAGCAGGTACAGGTCGGGAGATACTGAAGCTTTCTTT
j_gene: TRBJ2-6; d_gene: TRBD1; v_gene: TRBV5-4; abundance: .; CDR3aa: CASSLEGAGANVLTF; CDR3nt: TGTGCCAGCAGCTTGGAGGGGGCCGGGGCCAACGTCCTGACTTTC
j_gene: TRBJ2-3; d_gene: .; v_gene: TRBV2; abundance: .; CDR3aa: CASSEEGGGNTDTQYF; CDR3nt: TGTGCCAGCAGTGAAGAGGGAGGGGGAAACACAGATACGCAGTATTTT
j_gene: TRBJ2-3; d_gene: TRBD2; v_gene: TRBV29-1; abundance: .; CDR3aa: CSGLSSGLTDTQYF; CDR3nt: TGCAGCGGCCTATCTAGCGGCCTCACAGATACGCAGTATTTT
j_gene: TRBJ2-3; d_gene: .; v_gene: TRBV5-1; abundance: .; CDR3aa: CASSLVRDTDTQYF; CDR3nt: TGCGCCAGCAGCTTGGTACGGGACACAGATACGCAGTATTTT
j_gene: TRBJ2-3; d_gene: .; v_gene: TRBV7-9; abundance: .; CDR3aa: CASSPPLGSGDTQYF; CDR3nt: TGTGCCAGCAGCCCGCCCCTCGGGTCGGGAGATACGCAGTATTTT
j_gene: TRBJ1-1; d_gene: TRBD1; v_gene: TRBV11-2; abundance: .; CDR3aa: CASSLDPDRGYTEAFF; CDR3nt: TGTGCCAGCAGCTTAGATCCCGACAGGGGGTACACTGAAGCTTTCTTT
j_gene: TRBJ2-7; d_gene: .; v_gene: TRBV5-1; abundance: .; CDR3aa: CASSPRVSGTYEQYF; CDR3nt: TGCGCCAGCAGCCCGCGGGTTAGCGGTACCTACGAGCAGTACTTC
j_gene: TRBJ2-3; d_gene: .; v_gene: TRBV29-1; abundance: .; CDR3aa: CSVVEYTDTQYF; CDR3nt: TGCAGCGTTGTGGAGTACACAGATACGCAGTATTTT
j_gene: TRBJ2-3; d_gene: .; v_gene: TRBV15; abundance: .; CDR3aa: CATSSPGGADTQYF; CDR3nt: TGTGCCACCAGCAGTCCCGGCGGGGCAGATACGCAGTATTTT
j_gene: TRBJ1-1; d_gene: .; v_gene: TRBV19; abundance: .; CDR3aa: CASSWLGAEAFF; CDR3nt: TGTGCCAGTAGTTGGCTCGGGGCTGAAGCTTTCTTT
j_gene: TRBJ1-1; d_gene: TRBD1; v_gene: TRBV19; abundance: .; CDR3aa: CASSLYRDSNTEAFF; CDR3nt: TGTGCCAGTAGTCTATACCGGGACAGCAACACTGAAGCTTTCTTT
j_gene: TRBJ2-1; d_gene: .; v_gene: TRBV9; abundance: once; CDR3aa: CASSVGVRNEQFF; CDR3nt: TGTGCCAGCAGCGTAGGGGTGAGGAATGAGCAGTTCTTC
j_gene: TRBJ2-3; d_gene: .; v_gene: TRBV30; abundance: .; CDR3aa: CASRVRYTDTQYF; CDR3nt: TGTGCGTCGAGAGTGAGGTACACAGATACGCAGTATTTT
j_gene: TRBJ2-6; d_gene: TRBD1; v_gene: TRBV27; abundance: .; CDR3aa: CASSRGQAGSGANVLTF; CDR3nt: TGTGCCAGCAGCCGGGGACAGGCTGGCTCTGGGGCCAACGTCCTGACTTTC
j_gene: TRBJ1-1; d_gene: .; v_gene: TRBV19; abundance: .; CDR3aa: CASSIDGESTEAFF; CDR3nt: TGTGCCAGTAGTATTGATGGGGAGAGCACTGAAGCTTTCTTT
j_gene: TRBJ2-1; d_gene: .; v_gene: TRBV11-3; abundance: .; CDR3aa: CASSLAAGADNEQFF; CDR3nt: TGTGCCAGCAGCTTAGCGGCAGGGGCCGACAATGAGCAGTTCTTC
j_gene: TRBJ2-5; d_gene: TRBD1; v_gene: TRBV5-1; abundance: .; CDR3aa: CASSLVGQGETQYF; CDR3nt: TGCGCCAGCAGCTTGGTGGGACAGGGGGAGACCCAGTACTTC
j_gene: TRBJ2-1; d_gene: TRBD1; v_gene: TRBV19; abundance: .; CDR3aa: CASSPRQGTYNEQFF; CDR3nt: TGTGCCAGTAGTCCGCGACAGGGTACCTACAATGAGCAGTTCTTC
j_gene: TRBJ2-7; d_gene: .; v_gene: TRBV7-2; abundance: .; CDR3aa: CASSLERSSYEQYF; CDR3nt: TGTGCCAGCAGCTTAGAACGGAGCTCCTACGAGCAGTACTTC
j_gene: TRBJ1-2; d_gene: TRBD1; v_gene: TRBV27; abundance: once; CDR3aa: CASSFLTDRDRYGYTF; CDR3nt: TGTGCCAGCAGTTTCTTAACGGACAGGGATCGCTATGGCTACACCTTC
j_gene: TRBJ1-2; d_gene: .; v_gene: TRBV18; abundance: .; CDR3aa: CASTLQAWSYGYTF; CDR3nt: TGTGCCAGCACGTTGCAGGCTTGGTCCTATGGCTACACCTTC
j_gene: TRBJ2-3; d_gene: TRBD1; v_gene: TRBV5-4; abundance: .; CDR3aa: CASSPVTGIGADTQYF; CDR3nt: TGTGCCAGCAGCCCAGTGACAGGGATTGGCGCAGATACGCAGTATTTT
j_gene: TRBJ2-7; d_gene: TRBD1; v_gene: TRBV27; abundance: .; CDR3aa: CASSLGDRREQYF; CDR3nt: TGTGCCAGCAGTTTAGGGGACAGGCGCGAGCAGTACTTC
j_gene: TRBJ2-3; d_gene: TRBD2; v_gene: TRBV5-1; abundance: .; CDR3aa: CASSWGTRGGADTQYF; CDR3nt: TGCGCCAGCAGCTGGGGGACTAGAGGGGGGGCGGATACGCAGTATTTT
j_gene: TRBJ2-5; d_gene: .; v_gene: TRBV7-9; abundance: .; CDR3aa: CASSLRSEETQYF; CDR3nt: TGTGCCAGCAGCTTAAGAAGCGAAGAGACCCAGTACTTC
j_gene: TRBJ2-2; d_gene: TRBD2; v_gene: TRBV5-1; abundance: .; CDR3aa: CASSWDYPGELFF; CDR3nt: TGCGCCAGCAGCTGGGACTACCCCGGGGAGCTGTTTTTT
j_gene: TRBJ2-7; d_gene: .; v_gene: TRBV7-8; abundance: .; CDR3aa: CASSPDSHEQYF; CDR3nt: TGTGCCAGCAGCCCGGACAGTCACGAGCAGTACTTC
j_gene: TRBJ2-5; d_gene: .; v_gene: TRBV6-5; abundance: once; CDR3aa: CATSDSGSGMTQYF; CDR3nt: TGTGCCACCTCAGATTCGGGGTCCGGGATGACCCAGTACTTC
j_gene: TRBJ2-3; d_gene: TRBD2; v_gene: TRBV4-1; abundance: .; CDR3aa: CASSQFSGLAPLAGTDTQYF; CDR3nt: TGCGCCAGCAGCCAGTTTAGTGGACTAGCACCATTAGCGGGCACAGATACGCAGTATTTT
j_gene: TRBJ1-3; d_gene: .; v_gene: TRBV2; abundance: .; CDR3aa: CASRTGSSGNTIYF; CDR3nt: TGTGCCAGCAGGACGGGGTCTTCTGGAAACACCATATATTTT
j_gene: TRBJ2-5; d_gene: TRBD1; v_gene: TRBV11-2; abundance: .; CDR3aa: CASSFPTGGSGAQYF; CDR3nt: TGTGCCAGCAGCTTCCCGACAGGGGGAAGCGGAGCCCAGTACTTC
j_gene: TRBJ2-1; d_gene: TRBD2; v_gene: TRBV7-2; abundance: few; CDR3aa: CASSLAPGTSYNEQFF; CDR3nt: TGTGCCAGCAGCTTAGCCCCCGGGACTAGCTACAATGAGCAGTTCTTC